The present TCR beta chain was sequenced within a study of blood T cell repertoires in COVID-19. Study-level background: There were acute and convalescent COVID-19 samples, and they came from the United States, Italy and Spain. The cDNA or gDNA used as material had been derived from T cells, B-cell-depleted T cells, or PBMCs.

CDR1 is LNHDA, CDR2 SQIVND, per germline (reference sequence). V was shortened by 7 bases and J by 1 base, with 14 bases between the two germline ends. The CDR3 length is 15 residues. As originally analysed: The assay estimated nucleated cells by amplifying reference gene primers. Data came from immunoSEQ multiplex PCR; TCRdb stores just in-frame clones and leaves some out. From that table come the V and J calls and clone size; the DNA was used to work out D and trimming. Among roughly 150,000 clones listed, 70% to 90% were seen once. The J gene is TRBJ1-5, the V gene TRBV19; maybe TRBD1 (6 bases). The source material was peripheral blood. The TCR originated in a human donor in a cohort sampled during active COVID-19. The CDR3 spells CASTDGQISNQPQHF. The CDR3 DNA reads as TGTGCCAGTACCGATGGACAGATAAGCAATCAGCCCCAGCATTTT.